The rows below give T cell receptor beta chains drawn from one sample of a study of blood T cell repertoires in COVID-19. Some clones are missing from TCRdb's copy, which holds only in-frame ones; the method was immunoSEQ multiplex PCR. Here the sample spans over 65,000 clones, 80% to 95% being singletons. The sample taken for sequencing was peripheral blood. The receptors were sampled from a woman aged 80 or over with acute or convalescent COVID-19. The CDR3 runs from the conserved cysteine through the conserved F or W. D genes are given only for firm matches. Only part of the rows carry a size: once, few, many, or a class if the clone is expanded.

few	TRBV4-1	TRBJ2-7	NA	CASSQGPSYEQYF	TGCGCCAGCAGCCAAGGTCCTTCCTACGAGCAGTACTTC
NA	TRBV18	TRBJ1-2	TRBD1	CASSPQIADRGANYGYTF	TGTGCCAGCTCACCACAAATAGCCGACAGGGGAGCTAACTATGGCTACACCTTC
NA	TRBV29-1	TRBJ2-1	TRBD1	CSAGQDYNEQFF	TGCAGCGCGGGACAGGACTACAATGAGCAGTTCTTC
once	TRBV7-9	TRBJ1-2	TRBD1	CASNSLRTGEDGYTF	TGTGCCAGCAACAGCTTACGGACAGGGGAAGATGGCTACACCTTC
NA	TRBV2	TRBJ2-7	TRBD2	CASSPILAGVYEQYF	TGTGCCAGCAGTCCAATACTAGCGGGAGTTTACGAGCAGTACTTC
NA	TRBV3-1/TRBV3-2	TRBJ1-1	NA	CASSLFSSNTEAFF	TGTGCCAGCAGCCTCTTCTCCTCGAACACTGAAGCTTTCTTT
NA	TRBV7-9	TRBJ1-2	TRBD1	CASSLASGTGGYGYTF	TGTGCCAGCAGCTTAGCCTCCGGGACAGGGGGGTACGGCTACACCTTC
NA	TRBV9	TRBJ1-3	NA	CASSTSAGISGNTIYF	TGTGCCAGCAGCACCTCCGCTGGCATCTCTGGAAACACCATATATTTT
few	TRBV19	TRBJ1-1	TRBD1	CASSLRGLNTEAFF	TGTGCCAGTAGCCTCAGGGGGCTAAACACTGAAGCTTTCTTT
once	TRBV3-1/TRBV3-2	TRBJ1-2	TRBD1	CASSQLQGNYGYTF	TGTGCCAGCAGCCAATTACAGGGGAACTATGGCTACACCTTC
NA	TRBV15	TRBJ2-5	NA	CATSRQFWQETQYF	TGTGCCACCAGCAGACAGTTCTGGCAAGAGACCCAGTACTTC
NA	TRBV3-1/TRBV3-2	TRBJ2-5	TRBD1	CASSKGTGRGVQETQYF	TGTGCCAGCAGCAAAGGGACAGGACGAGGGGTCCAAGAGACCCAGTACTTC
NA	TRBV5-1	TRBJ2-5	TRBD2	CASSLAGSQETQYF	TGCGCCAGCAGCCTAGCGGGCTCACAAGAGACCCAGTACTTC
NA	TRBV28	TRBJ2-2	TRBD1	CASSLPGTANTGELFF	TGTGCCAGCAGTTTACCCGGGACAGCGAACACCGGGGAGCTGTTTTTT
NA	TRBV5-4	TRBJ1-6	TRBD1	CASSLSAGQGLHF	TGTGCCAGCAGCCTATCGGCTGGACAGGGACTCCACTTT
NA	TRBV2	TRBJ1-1	TRBD1	CASSTGGNEAFF	TGTGCCAGCAGTACAGGGGGGAATGAAGCTTTCTTT
NA	TRBV7-8	TRBJ2-3	TRBD2	CASSLSGMRSNTQYF	TGTGCCAGCAGCCTTAGCGGGATGAGGTCAAATACGCAGTATTTT
NA	TRBV12-5	TRBJ1-1	NA	CASGLPSGPGAFF	TGTGCTAGTGGTTTGCCGAGCGGGCCTGGGGCTTTCTTT
NA	TRBV5-4	TRBJ2-1	NA	CASSVELYNEQFF	TGTGCCAGCAGCGTGGAGCTTTACAATGAGCAGTTCTTC
NA	TRBV21-1	TRBJ2-7	NA	CASSKVDPGQTSSSYEQYF	TGTGCCAGCAGCAAAGTGGATCCGGGACAGACTTCTAGCTCCTACGAGCAGTACTTC
NA	TRBV7-3	TRBJ2-5	NA	CASSLTHRETQYF	TGTGCCAGCAGCTTAACTCACAGAGAGACCCAGTACTTC
once	TRBV2	TRBJ2-5	TRBD2	CASSEAPGGRETQYF	TGTGCCAGCAGTGAAGCGCCGGGGGGGAGAGAGACCCAGTACTTC
few	TRBV4-2	TRBJ1-2	NA	CASSQDQGWSYGYTF	TGTGCCAGCAGCCAGGACCAGGGGTGGTCCTATGGCTACACCTTC
NA	TRBV7-8	TRBJ1-2	TRBD1	CASSLNYYGTGHGGYTF	TGTGCCAGCAGCTTAAACTACTATGGGACAGGGCATGGTGGCTACACCTTC
NA	TRBV3-1/TRBV3-2	TRBJ2-1	TRBD2	CASSQGNSGGYNEQFF	TGTGCCAGCAGCCAAGGAAATAGCGGGGGATACAATGAGCAGTTCTTC
NA	TRBV7-2	TRBJ2-7	NA	CASSSSNRVYEQYF	TGTGCCAGCAGCTCGAGCAACAGGGTCTACGAGCAGTACTTC
NA	TRBV21-1	TRBJ2-1	NA	CASSKPFYNEQFF	TGTGCCAGCAGCAAACCCTTCTACAATGAGCAGTTCTTC
once	TRBV9	TRBJ2-3	TRBD1	CASSRLDRVWEGTDTQYF	TGTGCCAGCAGTCGCCTGGACAGGGTATGGGAGGGCACAGATACGCAGTATTTT
few	TRBV2	TRBJ1-4	NA	CASRGNRVNEKLFF	TGTGCCAGCAGGGGAAACAGGGTGAATGAAAAACTGTTTTTT
few	TRBV6-5	TRBJ1-2	NA	CASRYEDYGYTF	TGTGCCAGCAGATATGAGGACTATGGCTACACCTTC
few	TRBV5-1	TRBJ1-4	TRBD1	CASSLAGQGIGPNEKLFF	TGCGCCAGCAGCTTGGCCGGACAGGGTATTGGACCTAATGAAAAACTGTTTTTT
NA	TRBV12-3/TRBV12-4	TRBJ1-6	NA	CASSLADRSLHF	TGTGCCAGCAGTTTAGCGGACAGATCCCTCCACTTT
NA	TRBV4-2	TRBJ1-1	TRBD1	CASSQDRENTEAFF	TGTGCCAGCAGCCAGGACAGGGAGAACACTGAAGCTTTCTTT
once	TRBV28	TRBJ1-3	TRBD1	CASSPPGQGGNTIYF	TGTGCCAGCAGTCCACCGGGACAGGGTGGAAACACCATATATTTT
NA	TRBV4-3	TRBJ2-6	NA	CASSRDIPTGFSGANVLTF	TGCGCCAGCAGCCGGGATATACCAACAGGTTTCTCTGGGGCCAACGTCCTGACTTTC
NA	TRBV12-3/TRBV12-4	TRBJ2-3	TRBD2	CASRSSSGTTQYF	TGTGCCAGCAGATCTTCTAGCGGGACTACGCAGTATTTT
NA	TRBV15	TRBJ1-3	TRBD1	CATSRKKGALSSGNTIYF	TGTGCCACCAGCAGAAAGAAGGGGGCCCTGAGCTCTGGAAACACCATATATTTT